Given below is one TCR beta chain in context. Its antigen is still unknown. This CDR3 contains 13 residues. Trimming took 8 bases from V and 0 from J, leaving 14 bases between them. Germline CDR1 SQVTM, CDR2 ANQGSEA. It was at deep level that the assay was run. Repertoires were generated with immunoSEQ multiplex PCR, while TCRdb's copy carries only in-frame clones and drops some. The sample consists of approximately 2.5 million clones, roughly 92% of them appearing once. This sample was taken from a study of shared clonotypes between healthy human individuals. About the research overall: Used for every donor were three CD4 naive, three CD4 memory, two CD8 naive and one CD8 memory plate.

Whole-study findings and limits: Among a few donors, around 5% of naive CD4 clonotypes were found in common.

Sequenced material: naive CD4+ T cells sorted from blood. Subset noted: CD45RA+ positively selected. The chain joins TRBV29-1 to TRBJ2-7; TRBD1 might be the D (6 bases). The receptor was isolated from a man younger than 35 in good health. The CDR3 DNA reads as TGCAGCTACTTAGGGGGTAGCTCCTACGAGCAGTACTTC. Translating gives CSYLGGSSYEQYF.